This TCR beta chain stems from a study of long-term antiretroviral therapy in people with HIV. Researchers report immunoSEQ v3.0 was run at survey level. It was 40,000-50,000 T-cell genomes per sample that sequencing targeted. Produced via immunoSEQ multiplex PCR; TCRdb's table is partial and in-frame only. The sample consists of around 16,000 clones, approximately 80% of them appearing once. Participants who had HIV were, without exception, treated in the United States. As to this clone: Antigen unknown.

General study points: CDR3 length ranges were narrower in HIV repertoires than in controls.

V lost 3 bases and J lost 3; bases outside the gene matches: 3. CDR1 SGHRS and CDR2 YFSETQ come from the germline V gene. This CDR3 has 14 amino acids. Sequencing was performed on unsorted PBMCs, taken 3.1 to 3.3 years after starting antiretroviral therapy. The V call is TRBV5-1, the J call TRBJ1-5, with TRBD1 identical over 7 bases. The receptor was isolated from a woman aged 40-49 years with HIV. DNA of the CDR3: TGCGCCAGCAGCTCAGGACAGGACAATCAGCCCCAGCATTTT. This encodes CASSSGQDNQPQHF.